The T cell receptor beta chain under discussion was sequenced for a study of regulatory T cells in long-lasting Graves disease. V lost 4 bases, J lost 3 bases, and 6 bases stayed unmatched. CDR3 length equals 15 residues. Germline lookup yields CDR1 SGDLS and CDR2 YYNGEE. Arm-PCR of CDR3 regions and iRepertoire HTBI primers were the basis on which TCR beta libraries were built. TCRdb reprocessed the multiplex PCR reads via MiXCR and lists one record per CDR3 protein. This sample has over 500,000 distinct CDR3 sequences, with more than 15% found just once. Time point denoted: newly diagnosed GD, antithyroid drugs for less than 3 months. The TCR library was made from RNA that had been extracted from PBMCs in TRIzol. The patients were enrolled through endocrinology in Xi'an, China. This clonotype was seen many times. These data also formed part of another study, on T cells in Graves' hyperthyroidism and ophthalmopathy. That paper adds: A first-round RT-PCR of the TCR CDR3 used the HTBI primer set. Ophthalmopathy and stable hyperthyroidism were separated by a 13 V-J model.

The source of this sequence is a man younger than 35 with Graves disease. Sequenced here: peripheral blood mononuclear cells (PBMCs), sampled at new diagnosis, from a patient treated with antithyroid drugs. The chain has TRBV9 and TRBJ2-7; TRBD2 matches 11 bases. Here the CDR3 reads CASSPAGLAGYEQYF. The DNA for the CDR3 is TGTGCCAGCAGCCCCGCCGGACTAGCGGGCTACGAGCAGTACTTC. The variable domain in full, completed from reference TRBV9 and TRBJ2-7, reads DSGVTQTPKHLITATGQRVTLRCSPRSGDLSVYWYQQSLDQGLQFLIQYYNGEERAKGNILERFSAQQFPDLHSELNLSSLELGDSALYFCASSPAGLAGYEQYFGPGTRLTVT.